One TCR beta chain is described in this entry. The entry originates in a study of beta chain features in type 1 diabetes. Looked up from germline, CDR1 is LNHNV and CDR2 is YYDKDF (reference sequence). The CDR3 covers 14 residues. Losses at the gene ends were 1 base for V and 2 bases for J; bases not matched to a gene: 1. Reverse transcription of all isolated RNA meant that expressed TCRB transcripts were sequenced. The protocol was immunoSEQ multiplex PCR, while the TCRdb copy is restricted to in-frame clones and leaves out a portion. The sample includes around 190,000 clones, 10% to 15% of them seen just once.

The chain has TRBV15 and TRBJ1-2; 7 nucleotides align to TRBD1. The TCR originated in a woman younger than 30 in good health. Sequenced: central memory CD4+ T cells from blood. This CDR3 reads CATSRGQGNYGYTF. CDR3 DNA: TGTGCCACCAGCAGAGGACAGGGCAACTATGGCTACACCTTC.